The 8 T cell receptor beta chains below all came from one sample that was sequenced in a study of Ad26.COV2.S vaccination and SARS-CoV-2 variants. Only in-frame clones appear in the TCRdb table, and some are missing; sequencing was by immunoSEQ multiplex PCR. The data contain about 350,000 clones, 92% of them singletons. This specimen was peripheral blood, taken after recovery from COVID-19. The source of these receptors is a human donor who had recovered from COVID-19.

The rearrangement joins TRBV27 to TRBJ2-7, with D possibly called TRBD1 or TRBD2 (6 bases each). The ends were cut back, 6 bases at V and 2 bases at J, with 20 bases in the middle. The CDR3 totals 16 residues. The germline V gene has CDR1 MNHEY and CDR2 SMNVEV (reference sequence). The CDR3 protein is CASRRGTPFSTYEQYF. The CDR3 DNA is TGTGCCAGCAGACGCGGGACACCCTTTAGCACCTACGAGCAGTACTTC.

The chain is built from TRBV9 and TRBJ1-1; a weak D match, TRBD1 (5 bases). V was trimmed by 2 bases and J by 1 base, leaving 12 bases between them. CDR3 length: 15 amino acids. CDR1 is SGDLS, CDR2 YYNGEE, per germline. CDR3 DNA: TGTGCCAGCAGCGTCGGGGGGACCACGAACACTGAAGCTTTCTTT. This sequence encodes CASSVGGTTNTEAFF.

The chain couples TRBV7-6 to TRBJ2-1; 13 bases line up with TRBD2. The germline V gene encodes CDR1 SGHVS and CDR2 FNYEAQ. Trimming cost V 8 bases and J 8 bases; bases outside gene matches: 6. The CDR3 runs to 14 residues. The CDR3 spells CASSQLAGGHEQFF. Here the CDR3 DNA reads TGTGCCAGCTCTCAACTAGCGGGGGGGCATGAGCAGTTCTTC.

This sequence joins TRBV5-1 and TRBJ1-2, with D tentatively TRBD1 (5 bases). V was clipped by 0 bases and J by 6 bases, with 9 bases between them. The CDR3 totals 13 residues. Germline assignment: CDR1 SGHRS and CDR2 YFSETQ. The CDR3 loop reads CASSLEGRDGYTF. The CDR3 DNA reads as TGCGCCAGCAGCTTGGAGGGGAGGGATGGCTACACCTTC.

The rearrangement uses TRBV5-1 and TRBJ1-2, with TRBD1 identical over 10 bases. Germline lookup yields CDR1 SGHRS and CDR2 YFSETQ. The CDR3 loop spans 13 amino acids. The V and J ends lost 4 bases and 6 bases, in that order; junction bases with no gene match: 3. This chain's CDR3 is CASSIGTGDGYTF. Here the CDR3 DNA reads TGCGCCAGCAGCATAGGGACAGGGGATGGCTACACCTTC.

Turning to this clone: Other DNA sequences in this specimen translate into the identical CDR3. CDR3 sequence (DNA): TGCGCCAGCAGCTTGGAGGGGGTGAACACTGAAGCTTTCTTT. This sequence encodes CASSLEGVNTEAFF. This chain links TRBV5-1 with TRBJ1-1; perhaps TRBD1 as D (6 bases). The CDR3 spans 14 residues. Trimming shortened V by 0 bases and J by 0 bases, and 6 bases separated the two germline ends. CDR1 and CDR2 from the germline V gene are SGHRS and YFSETQ.

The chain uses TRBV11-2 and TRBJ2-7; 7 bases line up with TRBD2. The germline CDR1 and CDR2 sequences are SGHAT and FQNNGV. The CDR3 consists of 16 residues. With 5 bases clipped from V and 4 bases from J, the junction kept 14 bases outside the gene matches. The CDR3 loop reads CASSVPRPGGGYEQYF. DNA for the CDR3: TGTGCCAGCAGCGTTCCCCGTCCCGGCGGGGGTTACGAGCAGTACTTC.

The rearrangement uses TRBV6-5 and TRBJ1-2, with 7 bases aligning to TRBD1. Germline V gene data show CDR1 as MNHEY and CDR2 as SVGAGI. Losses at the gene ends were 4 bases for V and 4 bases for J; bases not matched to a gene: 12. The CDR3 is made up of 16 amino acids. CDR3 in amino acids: CASSSHGRGRRYGYTF. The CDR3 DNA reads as TGTGCCAGCAGTTCCCATGGTAGGGGGCGCCGCTATGGCTACACCTTC.